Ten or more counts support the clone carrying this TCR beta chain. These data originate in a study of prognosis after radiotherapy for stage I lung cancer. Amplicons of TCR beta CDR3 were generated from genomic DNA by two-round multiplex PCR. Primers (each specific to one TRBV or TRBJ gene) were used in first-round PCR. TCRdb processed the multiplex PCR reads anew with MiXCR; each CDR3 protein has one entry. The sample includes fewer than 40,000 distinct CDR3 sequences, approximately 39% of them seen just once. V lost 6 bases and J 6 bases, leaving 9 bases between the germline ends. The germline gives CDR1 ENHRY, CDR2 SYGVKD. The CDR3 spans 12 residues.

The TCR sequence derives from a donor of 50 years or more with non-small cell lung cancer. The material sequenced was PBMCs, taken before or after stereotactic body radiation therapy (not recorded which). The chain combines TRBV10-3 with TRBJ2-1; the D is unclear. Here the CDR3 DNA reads TGTGCCATCAGGCTGAACGCCAATGAGCAGTTCTTC. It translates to CAIRLNANEQFF.